The clone carrying this T cell receptor beta chain was counted only a few times. The antigen is unknown. Staff drew approximately 9.7 milliliters of peripheral blood from each donor. The CDR3 extends over 17 amino acids. V lost 5 bases, J lost 5 bases, and 19 bases stayed unmatched. Germline V gene lookup returns CDR1 DFQATT and CDR2 SNEGSKA (reference sequence). The data are from a study of blood T cells in healthy people across ages. Study-wide points: Donors of long life had a larger count of naive CD4+ cells and greater diversity than aged donors.

Primers used in a second PCR of about 7 to 11 cycles were a sample-barcoded 5' primer and a J-beta primer mix. TCRdb re-called the 5' RACE reads with MiXCR, one entry per CDR3 protein. The sample records about a million distinct CDR3 sequences, 51% being singletons. The rearrangement uses TRBV20-1 and TRBJ2-7, with 9 bases identical to TRBD2. The TCR comes from a woman in her sixties in good health. Sequencing was done on a sample of blood. The CDR3 region is CSAGGQERLAAPDEQYF. For the CDR3, the DNA is TGCAGTGCTGGAGGACAGGAGAGACTAGCGGCCCCCGACGAGCAGTACTTC.